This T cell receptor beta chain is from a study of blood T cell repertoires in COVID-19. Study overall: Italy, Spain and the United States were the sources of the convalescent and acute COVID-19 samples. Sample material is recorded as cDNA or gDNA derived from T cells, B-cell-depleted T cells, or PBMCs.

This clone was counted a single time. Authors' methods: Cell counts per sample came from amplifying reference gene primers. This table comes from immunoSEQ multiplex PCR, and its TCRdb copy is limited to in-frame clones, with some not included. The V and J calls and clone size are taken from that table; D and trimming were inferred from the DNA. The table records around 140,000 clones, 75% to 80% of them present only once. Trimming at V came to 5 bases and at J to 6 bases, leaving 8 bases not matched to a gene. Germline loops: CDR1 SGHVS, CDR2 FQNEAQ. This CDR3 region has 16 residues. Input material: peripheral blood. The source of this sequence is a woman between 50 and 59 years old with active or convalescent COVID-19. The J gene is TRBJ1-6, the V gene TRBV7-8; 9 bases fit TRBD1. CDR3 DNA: TGTGCCAGCAGCCGGGGGACAGGGCCTCCTAATTCACCCCTCCACTTT. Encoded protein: CASSRGTGPPNSPLHF.